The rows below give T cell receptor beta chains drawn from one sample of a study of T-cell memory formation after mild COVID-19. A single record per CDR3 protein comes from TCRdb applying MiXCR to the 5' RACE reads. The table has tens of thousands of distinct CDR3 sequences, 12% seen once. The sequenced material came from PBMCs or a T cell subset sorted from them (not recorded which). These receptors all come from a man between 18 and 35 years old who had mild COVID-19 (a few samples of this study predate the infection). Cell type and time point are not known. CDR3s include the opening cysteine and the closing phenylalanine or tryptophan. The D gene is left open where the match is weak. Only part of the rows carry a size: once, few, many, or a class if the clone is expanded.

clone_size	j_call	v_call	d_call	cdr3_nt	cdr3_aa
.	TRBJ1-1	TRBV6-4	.	TGTGCCAGCAGTGACCAGCCGAACACTGAAGCTTTCTTT	CASSDQPNTEAFF
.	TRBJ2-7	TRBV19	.	TGTGCCAGTAGTATTTCAGGTTTTGGCGAAACGCAGCAGTACTTC	CASSISGFGETQQYF
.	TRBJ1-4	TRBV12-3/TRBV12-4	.	TGTGCCAGCAGTTTGGAGGGAGAAAAACTGTTTTTT	CASSLEGEKLFF
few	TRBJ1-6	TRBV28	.	TGTGCCAGCAGCCCCCCCCGGGGAGCCCTCCACTTT	CASSPPRGALHF
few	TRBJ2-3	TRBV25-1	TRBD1	TGTGCCAGCAGTGAAAAGGACAGGAGCACAGATACGCAGTATTTT	CASSEKDRSTDTQYF
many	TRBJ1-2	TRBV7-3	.	TGTGCCAGCAGCTTAACGGGGGGTGACTATGGCTACACCTTC	CASSLTGGDYGYTF
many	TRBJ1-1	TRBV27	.	TGTGCCAGCACCCCCGGGGGGATAGACACTGAAGCTTTCTTT	CASTPGGIDTEAFF
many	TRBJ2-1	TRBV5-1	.	TGCGCCAGCAGCTCAACTTCAGGGGCAGGGTATGAGCAGTTCTTC	CASSSTSGAGYEQFF
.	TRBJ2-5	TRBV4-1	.	TGCGCCAGCAGCCAAGTTGGGGGCCAAGAGACCCAGTACTTC	CASSQVGGQETQYF
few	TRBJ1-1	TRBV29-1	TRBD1	TGCAGCGGCGATCGACAGGGGGGCACTGAAGCTTTCTTT	CSGDRQGGTEAFF
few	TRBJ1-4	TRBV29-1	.	TGCAGCGTTGGAGCCGATGGGACCTGGGAAAAACTGTTTTTT	CSVGADGTWEKLFF
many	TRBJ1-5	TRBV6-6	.	TGTGCCAGCGGACCCTCGGATAGCAATCAGCCCCAGCATTTT	CASGPSDSNQPQHF
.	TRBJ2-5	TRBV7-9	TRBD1	TGTGCCAGCAGCTTAGAGGACAGGGTTGAGACCCAGTACTTC	CASSLEDRVETQYF
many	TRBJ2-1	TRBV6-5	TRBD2	TGTGCCAGCAGTTCAGTAGCGGGGGGCTACAATGAGCAGTTCTTC	CASSSVAGGYNEQFF
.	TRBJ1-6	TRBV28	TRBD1	TGTGCCAGCCGTCGAAACCTAGGACAGGGGAATTCACCCCTCCACTTT	CASRRNLGQGNSPLHF
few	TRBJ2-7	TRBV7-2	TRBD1	TGTGCCAGCAGCTTGACAGGGATATCCTACGAGCAGTACTTC	CASSLTGISYEQYF
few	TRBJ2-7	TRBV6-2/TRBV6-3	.	TGTGCCAGCAGCTGGGACGCCTACGAGCAGTACTTC	CASSWDAYEQYF
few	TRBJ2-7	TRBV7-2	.	TGTGCCAGCAGCCCCTCCGCCATCCGCAGTCACGAGCAGTACTTC	CASSPSAIRSHEQYF
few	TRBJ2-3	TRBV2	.	TGTGCCAGCAGTGAAGCGCCCTCAACTAGCACAGATACGCAGTATTTT	CASSEAPSTSTDTQYF
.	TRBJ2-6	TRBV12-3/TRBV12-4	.	TGTGCCAGCAGTTGGGCTTCTGGGGCCAACGTCCTGACTTTC	CASSWASGANVLTF
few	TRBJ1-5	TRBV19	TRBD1	TGTGCCAGTAGTATCTTCGGACAGGGTGAGGCAATTCAGCCCCAGCATTTT	CASSIFGQGEAIQPQHF
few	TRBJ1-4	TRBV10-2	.	TGCGCCAGCAGTGAAGGGCAGTGGGATGAAAAACTGTTTTTT	CASSEGQWDEKLFF
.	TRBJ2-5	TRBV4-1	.	TGCGCCAGCAGCCAAGATGGGACGGCCGTAGAGACCCAGTACTTC	CASSQDGTAVETQYF
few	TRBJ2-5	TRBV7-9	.	TGTGCCAGCAGCCTCCGGGGGAGCGACCAAGAGACCCAGTACTTC	CASSLRGSDQETQYF
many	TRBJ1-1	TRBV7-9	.	TGTGCCAGCAGCAACAATAGGGACCCCCGCAAAGCTTTCTTT	CASSNNRDPRKAFF
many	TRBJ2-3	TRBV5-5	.	TGTGCCAGCAGCTTCGACGGGCCAGATACGCAGTATTTT	CASSFDGPDTQYF
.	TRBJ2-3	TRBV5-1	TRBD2	TGCGCCAGCAGCGGCGTAGGGCTAGCGGGGGCCTTCACAGATACGCAGTATTTT	CASSGVGLAGAFTDTQYF
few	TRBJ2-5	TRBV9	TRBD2	TGTGCCAGCAGCGAAGGGACTAGCGGGGCGGAGTCGACCCAGTACTTC	CASSEGTSGAESTQYF
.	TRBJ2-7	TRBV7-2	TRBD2	TGTGCCAGCAGCTTCGCTAGCGGGGTATACGAGCAGTACTTC	CASSFASGVYEQYF
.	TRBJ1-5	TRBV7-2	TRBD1	TGTGCCAGCAGTTCCGACAGGGGATCAAATCAGCCCCAGCATTTT	CASSSDRGSNQPQHF
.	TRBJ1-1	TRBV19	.	TGTGCCAGTAGTATTTTTCTGAACACTGAAGCTTTCTTT	CASSIFLNTEAFF
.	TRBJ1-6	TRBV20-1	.	TGCAGTGCTAGAGAAGAGGGGCTCGATAGGTCCCTCCACTTT	CSAREEGLDRSLHF
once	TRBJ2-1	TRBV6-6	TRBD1	TGTGCCAGCACGGCGGGACAGGGGTGGAATGAGCAGTTCTTC	CASTAGQGWNEQFF
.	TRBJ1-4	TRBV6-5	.	TGTGCCAGCAGTTACCTAGGATCTAATGAAAAACTGTTTTTT	CASSYLGSNEKLFF
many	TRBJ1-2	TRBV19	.	TGTGCCAGTAGAATGTTCCAGGGAGCTAACTATGGCTACACCTTC	CASRMFQGANYGYTF
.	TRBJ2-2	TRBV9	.	TGTGCCAGCAGCGTATTTGGTTCCGGCGGGGAGCTGTTTTTT	CASSVFGSGGELFF
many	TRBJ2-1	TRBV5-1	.	TGCGCCAGCAGCAGCAGGGGCCAACTCGGCAATGAGCAGTTCTTC	CASSSRGQLGNEQFF
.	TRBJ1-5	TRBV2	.	TGTGCCAGCCGCGCCGAGGTGAATCAGCCCCAGCATTTT	CASRAEVNQPQHF
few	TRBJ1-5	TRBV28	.	TGTGCCAGCACGTGGGGCAATCAGCCCCAGCATTTT	CASTWGNQPQHF
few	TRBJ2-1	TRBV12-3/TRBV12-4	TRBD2	TGTGCCAGCGGTGATCTGGGACTAGCGGGGGCCGCTAGGTACTTC	CASGDLGLAGAARYF
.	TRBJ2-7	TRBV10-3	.	TGTGCCATCAGTGAGCCCCTTACCCGGATGAGTTCCTACGAGCAGTACTTC	CAISEPLTRMSSYEQYF